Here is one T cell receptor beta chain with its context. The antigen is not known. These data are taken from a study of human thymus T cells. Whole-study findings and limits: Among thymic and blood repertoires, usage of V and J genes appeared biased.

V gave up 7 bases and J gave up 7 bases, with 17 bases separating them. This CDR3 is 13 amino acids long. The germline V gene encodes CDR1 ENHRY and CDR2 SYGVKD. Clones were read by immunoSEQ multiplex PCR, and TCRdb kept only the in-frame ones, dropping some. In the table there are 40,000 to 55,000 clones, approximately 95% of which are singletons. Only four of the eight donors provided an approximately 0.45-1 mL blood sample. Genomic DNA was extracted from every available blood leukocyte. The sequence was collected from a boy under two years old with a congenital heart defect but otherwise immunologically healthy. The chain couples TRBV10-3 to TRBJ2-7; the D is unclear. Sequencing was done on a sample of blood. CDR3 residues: CAIISDGSGEQYF. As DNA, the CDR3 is TGTGCCATCATTTCGGACGGTTCTGGGGAGCAGTACTTC.